This passage covers 18 T cell receptor beta chains from one sample sequenced in a study of vaccination effects on CD4 cells after COVID-19. Produced via immunoSEQ multiplex PCR; TCRdb's table is partial and in-frame only. The repertoire holds more than 20,000 clones, 71% seen once, with around 12% in the top ten. Expansion of antigen-specific CD4+ T cells with viral peptide pools was carried out by the ViraFEST assay before sequencing. The culture ran for less than 12 days, and then CD4+ T cells were isolated. Nobody among the vaccine recipients had prior SARS-CoV-2 infection (nucleocapsid antibodies were negative). For these receptors, no antigen is known. This specimen consisted of CD4+ T cells from PBMCs cultured with HCoV-OC43 spike peptides, obtained before COVID-19 vaccination. Documented subset: HCoV-OC43 spike overlapping peptide pool stimulation. The source of these receptors is a human donor who received a COVID-19 vaccine.

The rearrangement links TRBV5-6 to TRBJ2-3; D unclear. V was clipped by 0 bases and J by 1 base, with 6 bases between them. The germline CDR1 and CDR2 sequences are SGHDT and YYEEEE. The CDR3 totals 14 residues. CDR3 DNA: TGTGCCAGCAGCTTGGTCGAAGGCACAGATACGCAGTATTTT. The encoded protein is CASSLVEGTDTQYF.

The genes are TRBV6-1 and TRBJ2-2; TRBD2 matches at 9 bases. Germline V gene lookup returns CDR1 MNHNS and CDR2 SASEGT. The CDR3 runs to 15 residues. With V trimmed by 0 bases and J by 4 bases, 0 bases remained unmatched. CDR3 sequence: CASSEASGSTGELFF. The CDR3 bases are TGTGCCAGCAGTGAAGCTAGCGGGAGCACCGGGGAGCTGTTTTTT.

The V gene is TRBV9, the J gene TRBJ2-2; D is uncertain. V dropped 1 base and J dropped 8 bases, with 9 bases sitting between them. CDR1 is SGDLS, CDR2 YYNGEE, per germline. This CDR3 is built from 13 residues. CDR3 in amino acids: CASSVNTDGELFF. CDR3 bases: TGTGCCAGCAGCGTAAACACTGATGGGGAGCTGTTTTTT.

This chain links TRBV11-2 with TRBJ2-1; no clear D gene. Trimming pared 5 bases from V and 10 bases from J, leaving 21 bases between. The CDR3 contains 15 residues. Germline V gene data show CDR1 as SGHAT and CDR2 as FQNNGV. This CDR3 is CASSLSTQSRQEQFF. As DNA, the CDR3 is TGTGCCAGCAGCCTGAGCACCCAAAGTAGGCAGGAGCAGTTCTTC.

The chain recombines TRBV10-3 with TRBJ2-3; D is undetermined. Trimming pared 3 bases from V and 0 bases from J, leaving 13 bases between. CDR3 length: 16 amino acids. Germline loops: CDR1 ENHRY, CDR2 SYGVKD. This CDR3 reads CAISEYRVVSTDTQYF. The CDR3 DNA reads as TGTGCCATCAGTGAATATAGGGTCGTGAGCACAGATACGCAGTATTTT.

The chain couples TRBV6-5 to TRBJ1-1, with a tentative D call TRBD1 (6 bases). The CDR3 is 12 residues long. The germline CDR1 and CDR2 sequences are MNHEY and SVGAGI. Trimming removed 5 bases from V and 3 bases from J, with 7 bases in between. CDR3 nucleotide sequence: TGTGCCAGCAGTAGGGGGTACACTGAAGCTTTCTTT. Translated, it gives CASSRGYTEAFF.

This chain joins TRBV27 and TRBJ1-1, with D tentatively TRBD1 (6 bases). The CDR3 runs 16 residues. Trimming shortened V by 3 bases and J by 1 base, and 15 bases separated the two germline ends. CDR1 and CDR2 (germline): MNHEY, SMNVEV (reference sequence). The CDR3 sequence is CASSLMQGLPNTEAFF. The CDR3 DNA follows: TGTGCCAGCAGTTTGATGCAGGGGCTACCGAACACTGAAGCTTTCTTT.

This clone was recorded only once. V gene TRBV19 combines with J gene TRBJ2-4; no clear D. This CDR3 has 13 amino acids. CDR1 is LNHDA, CDR2 SQIVND, per germline (reference sequence). Trimming shortened V by 6 bases and J by 4 bases, and 10 bases separated the two germline ends. The CDR3 here is CASSRQNKNIQYF. In nucleotides, the CDR3 is TGTGCCAGTAGCCGACAAAATAAAAACATTCAGTACTTC.

This chain joins TRBV9 and TRBJ2-2, with D uncertain. Deletions cut 0 bases from V and 4 bases from J, with 13 bases between. The CDR3 contains 16 residues. The V gene's germline CDR1 is SGDLS and CDR2 YYNGEE. This CDR3 reads CASSVDLDRFTGELFF. As DNA, the CDR3 is TGTGCCAGCAGCGTAGATTTGGACCGCTTCACCGGGGAGCTGTTTTTT.

The genes are TRBV6-4 and TRBJ2-6; D remains ambiguous. Germline V gene sequence: CDR1 MRHNA, CDR2 SNTAGT. The CDR3 contains 14 residues. V was cut by 3 bases and J by 3 bases, with 6 bases left in between. CDR3 amino acids: CASSEGFGANVLTF. In DNA, the CDR3 is TGTGCCAGCAGTGAGGGTTTTGGGGCCAACGTCCTGACTTTC.

The chain carries TRBV5-1 and TRBJ2-5; D is uncertain. Trimming stripped 5 bases from V and 3 bases from J, with 11 bases between. Germline V gene lookup returns CDR1 SGHRS and CDR2 YFSETQ. The CDR3 is made up of 13 amino acids. The CDR3 loop is CASSSGSEETQYF. Written as DNA, the CDR3 is TGCGCCAGCAGTTCAGGATCCGAAGAGACCCAGTACTTC. Variable domain in full (rest from reference TRBV5-1 and TRBJ2-5): KAGVTQTPRYLIKTRGQQVTLSCSPISGHRSVSWYQQTPGQGLQFLFEYFSETQRNKGNFPGRFSGRQFSNSRSEMNVSTLELGDSALYLCASSSGSEETQYFGPGTRLLVL.

By sample fraction, this clone is medium-sized. This chain connects TRBV13 to TRBJ2-1; the D call may be TRBD1 or TRBD2 (5 bases each). CDR3 length equals 15 residues. V was cut by 6 bases and J by 6 bases, with 18 bases left in between. Germline V gene lookup returns CDR1 PRHDT and CDR2 FYEKMQ (reference sequence). The CDR3 region has the DNA TGTGCCAGCAGAACCCCCCCTCCGGGGCCCAATGAGCAGTTCTTC. Its translation: CASRTPPPGPNEQFF.

V gene TRBV19 combines with J gene TRBJ2-3; a possible D gene is TRBD2 (5 bases). Germline lookup yields CDR1 LNHDA and CDR2 SQIVND (reference sequence). The CDR3 length is 15 residues. Trimming shortened V by 3 bases and J by 3 bases, and 13 bases separated the two germline ends. The CDR3 reads CASSMWELDTDTQYF. CDR3 in DNA: TGTGCCAGTAGTATGTGGGAGCTCGATACAGATACGCAGTATTTT.

The chain uses TRBV27 and TRBJ2-1; 8 positions match TRBD1. Losses at the gene ends were 7 bases for V and 0 bases for J; bases not matched to a gene: 8. Germline CDR1 MNHEY, CDR2 SMNVEV (reference sequence). The CDR3 has 16 residues. The DNA for the CDR3 is TGTGCCAGCACCACCTCAGGGGGCAGCTCCTACAATGAGCAGTTCTTC. This gives the protein CASTTSGGSSYNEQFF.

This clone has just one count. The V call is TRBV7-2, the J call TRBJ1-1; D is perhaps TRBD1 (6 bases). The CDR3 extends over 13 amino acids. Trimming pared 5 bases from V and 4 bases from J, leaving 11 bases between. Germline V gene data show CDR1 as SGHTA and CDR2 as FQGNSA. DNA of the CDR3: TGTGCCAGCAGCCGTGGGACAACCACTGAAGCTTTCTTT. Translating gives CASSRGTTTEAFF.

V is TRBV19 and J is TRBJ2-5; D remains unclear. Trimming pared 2 bases from V and 2 bases from J, leaving 6 bases between. The germline gives CDR1 LNHDA, CDR2 SQIVND (reference sequence). The CDR3 is made up of 13 amino acids. This CDR3 reads CASSISRQETQYF. The CDR3 nucleotides are TGTGCCAGTAGTATATCACGTCAAGAGACCCAGTACTTC.

This chain connects TRBV29-1 to TRBJ2-2, with D perhaps assigned TRBD1 or TRBD2 (6 bases each). The CDR3 runs to 13 residues. The V and J ends lost 6 bases and 4 bases respectively, with 12 bases between them. The germline CDR1 and CDR2 sequences are SQVTM and ANQGSEA. The CDR3 DNA is TGCAGCGTCTCCGAGGGGGGCACCGGGGAGCTGTTTTTT. Its translation is CSVSEGGTGELFF.

The chain has TRBV5-1 and TRBJ2-5; unclear D gene. Germline V lookup: CDR1 SGHRS, CDR2 YFSETQ. The length of the CDR3 is 10 residues. The germline V and J ends were trimmed by 4 bases and 4 bases, with 2 bases remaining between them. The CDR3 spells CASSGETQYF. The CDR3 DNA reads as TGCGCCAGCAGCGGAGAGACCCAGTACTTC.